What follows are 9 T cell receptor beta chains derived from one specimen sequenced in a study of shared clonotypes between healthy human individuals. Some clones are missing from TCRdb's copy, which holds only in-frame ones; the method was immunoSEQ multiplex PCR. The sample records fewer than 650,000 clones, roughly 79% being singletons. Source material: PBMCs. The receptors here all came from a woman in her forties in good health. Some clones in this sample may be carry-over from other donors' samples.

This clone was seen only a few times. The rearrangement joins TRBV2 to TRBJ1-1; D ambiguous. Trimming cost V 11 bases and J 0 bases, with 13 bases left between them. This CDR3 has 13 amino acids. Germline values: CDR1 SNHLY, CDR2 FYNNEI. The CDR3 is CAQRRQMNTEAFF. The CDR3 DNA reads as TGTGCCCAGCGGAGGCAGATGAACACTGAAGCTTTCTTT.

This chain links TRBV19 with TRBJ1-1, with 8 positions matching TRBD1. The CDR3 sequence is 13 residues long. Trimming removed 1 base from V and 13 bases from J; junction bases left unmatched: 8. Germline V gene data show CDR1 as LNHDA and CDR2 as SQIVND (reference sequence). CDR3 amino acids: CASSIASGQVVFF. CDR3 DNA: TGTGCCAGTAGTATAGCTTCGGGACAGGTCGTTTTCTTT.

This clone was detected a few times. The genes are TRBV7-3 and TRBJ2-2; a weak D match, TRBD2 (5 bases). V was cut by 5 bases and J by 1 base, with 8 bases left in between. The germline gives CDR1 SGHTA, CDR2 FQGTGA. The CDR3 extends over 14 amino acids. The CDR3 DNA is TGTGCCAGCAGCCCTGGAGGGAACACCGGGGAGCTGTTTTTT. This gives the protein CASSPGGNTGELFF.

V gene TRBV4-1 combines with J gene TRBJ2-7; D possibly corresponds to TRBD2 (6 bases). This CDR3 is 16 amino acids long. Trimming shortened V by 0 bases and J by 3 bases, and 15 bases separated the two germline ends. Germline assignment: CDR1 MGHRA and CDR2 YSYEKL. This CDR3 is CASSQEGRRAHYEQYF. DNA for the CDR3: TGCGCCAGCAGCCAAGAAGGGAGGCGGGCGCACTACGAGCAGTACTTC.

At least ten counts were recorded for this clone. This chain connects TRBV7-2 to TRBJ2-1; D uncertain. V lost 1 base, J lost 6 bases, and 10 bases lay in between. Germline CDR1 and CDR2: SGHTA and FQGNSA. The CDR3 loop spans 14 amino acids. The CDR3: CASSLGGAPNEQFF. The DNA of the CDR3 is TGTGCCAGCAGCTTAGGCGGAGCCCCCAATGAGCAGTTCTTC.

Points on this clone: A much larger clone differs from this one at a single base, so this may be a read error. Other DNA sequences of this sample code for an identical CDR3. The V and J genes are TRBV10-3 and TRBJ2-7; D perhaps matches TRBD2 (6 bases). CDR3 length: 15 residues. Per the germline V gene, CDR1 is ENHRY and CDR2 is SYGVKD. In nucleotides, the CDR3 is TGTGCCATCAGCCCCTGGCGGGATACACCCTACGAACAGTACTTC. Its protein is CAISPWRDTPYEQYF.

This clone was observed a handful of times. The chain joins TRBV10-2 to TRBJ2-4, with TRBD2 identical over 14 bases. The CDR3 spans 16 residues. J was trimmed by 8 bases and V by 6 bases; bases with no gene match: 9. Germline V lookup: CDR1 WSHSY, CDR2 SAAADI. The CDR3 bases are TGCGCCAGCAGCGACCGACTAGCGGGAGGGCCCGACATTCAGTACTTC. It codes for CASSDRLAGGPDIQYF.

The chain has TRBV5-1 and TRBJ2-7; TRBD1 might be the D (5 bases). The CDR3 contains 16 residues. V was shortened by 0 bases and J by 2 bases, with 15 bases between the two germline ends. CDR1 and CDR2 from the germline V gene are SGHRS and YFSETQ. Here the CDR3 DNA reads TGCGCCAGCAGCTTGGGAGCACAGGATTTGGCCTACGAGCAGTACTTC. Amino acid sequence: CASSLGAQDLAYEQYF.

The J gene is TRBJ1-2, the V gene TRBV19, with 8 positions matching TRBD1. V lost 3 bases to trimming and J lost 4 bases; unmatched junction nucleotides: 4. The CDR3 runs to 14 residues. The germline V gene has CDR1 LNHDA and CDR2 SQIVND (reference sequence). The CDR3 nucleotides are TGTGCCAGTAGTATCAGGGACAGGCCCTATGGCTACACCTTC. It is translated as CASSIRDRPYGYTF.